The rows below give T cell receptor beta chains drawn from one sample of a study of T cells after yellow fever vaccination. TCRdb used MiXCR to reprocess the 5' RACE reads, holding one entry per CDR3 protein. The sample shows under 250,000 distinct CDR3 sequences, approximately 3% of them seen only once. Sequences were derived from CD4+ T cells sorted from PBMCs, sampled 10 days after the yellow fever booster vaccination. All receptors derive from a man between 18 and 35 years old who received the YFV17D yellow fever vaccine. Both conserved end residues are part of each CDR3. D genes are given only for firm matches. Clone size is stated in some rows and not others, as once, few, many or a class when expanded.

clone_size	d_call	v_call	j_call	cdr3_nt	cdr3_aa
many	NA	TRBV20-1	TRBJ1-4	TGCAGTGCTAGCGGGGCGCACCAAGAGGGGGCAACTAATGAAAAACTGTTTTTT	CSASGAHQEGATNEKLFF
NA	NA	TRBV6-5	TRBJ2-5	TGTGCCAGCAGGGGACACCCGGGGGGAGAGACCCAGTACTTC	CASRGHPGGETQYF
many	NA	TRBV11-1	TRBJ1-1	TGTGCCAGCAGCTACTCGACAGGTCTAATGAACACTGAAGCTTTCTTT	CASSYSTGLMNTEAFF
few	TRBD1	TRBV5-1	TRBJ2-5	TGCGCCAGCAGCTCCCGGGACAGGGAAGAGACCCAGTACTTC	CASSSRDREETQYF
few	TRBD2	TRBV3-1	TRBJ2-3	TGTGCCAGCAGCCAAATAGCGGGGGGGACAGATACGCAGTATTTT	CASSQIAGGTDTQYF
many	NA	TRBV5-8	TRBJ1-2	TGTGCCAGCAGCGGTGGGGTCGGGACTGGCTACACCTTC	CASSGGVGTGYTF
few	TRBD1	TRBV7-2	TRBJ1-2	TGTGCCAGCAGCGTGAACAGGGGAGCAAACTATGGCTACACCTTC	CASSVNRGANYGYTF
many	TRBD1	TRBV5-1	TRBJ1-1	TGCGCCAGCAGCTTCAGGGACAGGGGGCAAACTGAAGCTTTCTTT	CASSFRDRGQTEAFF
few	TRBD1	TRBV6-6	TRBJ2-3	TGTGCCAGCAGAGTTTCTACAGGGGCAGATACGCAGTATTTT	CASRVSTGADTQYF
NA	NA	TRBV5-6	TRBJ2-7	TGTGCCAGCAGCTTGGTTGGGAGAGGTAACGACGAGCAGTACTTC	CASSLVGRGNDEQYF
NA	TRBD2	TRBV7-9	TRBJ2-3	TGTGCCAGCAGCGCACTAGCGGGGGGGAGATCGGATACGCAGTATTTT	CASSALAGGRSDTQYF
few	NA	TRBV19	TRBJ2-7	TGTGCCAGTAGTATAAGGCTGCGGGACGAGCAGTACTTC	CASSIRLRDEQYF
NA	NA	TRBV20-1	TRBJ2-5	TGCAGTGCTAGAATCCCCCCAGCGGAAGAGACCCAGTACTTC	CSARIPPAEETQYF
many	NA	TRBV12-5	TRBJ1-1	TGTGCTAGTTCCGGGGATTCTGGGGGCACTGAAGCTTTCTTT	CASSGDSGGTEAFF
many	TRBD1	TRBV6-5	TRBJ1-2	TGTGCCAGCAGTTACTCGGCGTCAGGGGGACGGGGCTACACCTTC	CASSYSASGGRGYTF
few	NA	TRBV2	TRBJ1-1	TGTGCCAGCAGGGTCAGGGAAATGGGAGAAGCTTTCTTT	CASRVREMGEAFF
NA	NA	TRBV5-1	TRBJ2-3	TGCGCCAGCAGCTCCTGGGCCTCCGGTACGCAGTATTTT	CASSSWASGTQYF
NA	NA	TRBV2	TRBJ2-1	TGTGCCAGCAGTGTACGCCGCGTCTCCTACAATGAGCAGTTCTTC	CASSVRRVSYNEQFF
NA	NA	TRBV12-3/TRBV12-4	TRBJ2-3	TGTGCCAGCAGTAGCATAGGGTTTGGGCGGGACAGTAGCACAGATACGCAGTATTTT	CASSSIGFGRDSSTDTQYF
many	NA	TRBV4-3	TRBJ1-4	TGCGCCAGCAGCCAAGATGGTTGGCAGGGTGGAGGGGCTGAAAAACTGTTTTTT	CASSQDGWQGGGAEKLFF
many	NA	TRBV5-1	TRBJ2-2	TGCGCCAGCAGCTTGGAGGCCTCGACAGGTTCCACCGGGGAGCTGTTTTTT	CASSLEASTGSTGELFF
NA	NA	TRBV3-1	TRBJ2-7	TGTGCCAGCAGCCACCCCTGGGGCGAGCAGTACTTC	CASSHPWGEQYF
many	NA	TRBV7-2	TRBJ1-5	TGTGCCAGCAGCCAACGGGGAAATCAGCCCCAGCATTTT	CASSQRGNQPQHF
NA	NA	TRBV12-5	TRBJ2-1	TGTGCTAGTGGCTACTCCCGGCCCGGCAGTCGGAATGAGCAGTTCTTC	CASGYSRPGSRNEQFF
NA	NA	TRBV7-2	TRBJ1-1	TGTGCCAGCAGCCTCGTTGAGGGACGGAGCACTGAAGCTTTCTTT	CASSLVEGRSTEAFF
few	NA	TRBV6-5	TRBJ1-2	TGTGCCAGCAGCCTCGACAGCTTCTATGGCTACACCTTC	CASSLDSFYGYTF
many	NA	TRBV5-1	TRBJ2-5	TGCGCCAGCAGCTTCCTCGGGACCGTCGCAGAGACCCAGTACTTC	CASSFLGTVAETQYF
few	NA	TRBV12-3/TRBV12-4	TRBJ2-1	TGTGCCAGCAGTTTAAGGGCAGCCACCTACCTATACAATGAGCAGTTCTTC	CASSLRAATYLYNEQFF
NA	TRBD1	TRBV27	TRBJ1-1	TGTGCCAGCAGTTTCCTGACAGGGTTGGGCACTGAAGCTTTCTTT	CASSFLTGLGTEAFF
NA	NA	TRBV29-1	TRBJ1-6	TGCAGCGTTGGGGAAGGGCACTCACCCCTCCACTTT	CSVGEGHSPLHF
few	NA	TRBV3-1	TRBJ2-3	TGTGCCAGCAGCCAAGTTCACAACTTCGGGGATACGCAGTATTTT	CASSQVHNFGDTQYF
few	NA	TRBV7-9	TRBJ1-5	TGTGCCAGCAGCTTACCAGGGGATAGCAATCAGCCCCAGCATTTT	CASSLPGDSNQPQHF
many	NA	TRBV12-3/TRBV12-4	TRBJ2-1	TGTGCCAGCGTACTCACCTACTCCTACAATGAGCAGTTCTTC	CASVLTYSYNEQFF
NA	NA	TRBV5-1	TRBJ2-7	TGCGCCAGCAGCTTGGGTACAGGGAAAAATTCCTACGAGCAGTACTTC	CASSLGTGKNSYEQYF
many	TRBD1	TRBV15	TRBJ2-7	TGTGCCACCAGCAGCCGGACAGGGCCCTACGAGCAGTACTTC	CATSSRTGPYEQYF
NA	NA	TRBV5-1	TRBJ2-3	TGCGCCAGCACCCCTCCTGGTGGGGATACGCAGTATTTT	CASTPPGGDTQYF